What follows is one TCR beta chain and its context. The antigen is undetermined. This sample stems from a study of cytomegalovirus exposure and HLA in healthy donors. Study at large: As released early, the data held roughly 85 million unique TCRs from HLA-typed donors.

Primers: 60 Vbeta forward and 13 Jbeta reverse. The table came from immunoSEQ multiplex PCR; TCRdb's copy has only in-frame clones and leaves some out. The sample has about 190,000 clones; roughly 80% are singletons. This CDR3 region has 14 residues. Germline lookup yields CDR1 SGHRS and CDR2 YFSETQ. Trimming at V came to 5 bases and at J to 4 bases, leaving 6 bases not matched to a gene. Notes on the study in general: Sequencing depth roughly uniform across donors was assumed in presence/absence analyses.

This TCR was recovered from a male donor in good health and CMV-seronegative. Sequencing used PBMCs. J is TRBJ2-5 and V is TRBV5-1, with TRBD1 identical over 9 bases. The DNA for the CDR3 is TGCGCCAGCAGATGGGACAGGGTCGGAGAGACCCAGTACTTC. Translated: CASRWDRVGETQYF. The whole variable domain, remainder taken from reference TRBV5-1 and TRBJ2-5, is KAGVTQTPRYLIKTRGQQVTLSCSPISGHRSVSWYQQTPGQGLQFLFEYFSETQRNKGNFPGRFSGRQFSNSRSEMNVSTLELGDSALYLCASRWDRVGETQYFGPGTRLLVL.